The 23 T cell receptor beta chains below come from one sample, sequenced in a study of early T cells in non-severe SARS-CoV-2 infection. TCRdb redid the calling of the 5' RACE reads with MiXCR, one entry per CDR3 protein. This table holds 40,000 to 50,000 distinct CDR3 sequences, around 6.9% found once. Specimen: whole blood. The source of these receptors is an adult who was a healthcare worker with PCR-confirmed SARS-CoV-2 infection or an uninfected control (not recorded which).

This clonotype was seen only a few times. The chain combines TRBV7-2 with TRBJ2-6; D unclear. CDR3 length equals 16 residues. Germline V CDR1 and CDR2: SGHTA, FQGNSA. The ends were cut back, 1 base at V and 2 bases at J, with 9 bases in the middle. The CDR3 nucleotides are TGTGCCAGCAGCTTAGACGGAGACACTGGGGCCAACGTCCTGACTTTC. Translated: CASSLDGDTGANVLTF.

CDR3 in amino acids: CASSPPGRPNEKLFF. CDR3 DNA: TGTGCCAGCAGCCCTCCGGGACGGCCTAATGAAAAACTGTTTTTT. The J gene is TRBJ1-4, the V gene TRBV7-2; tentative D call: TRBD1 (5 bases). The germline CDR1 and CDR2 sequences are SGHTA and FQGNSA. Trimming cost V 5 bases and J 3 bases, with 13 bases left between them. This CDR3 contains 15 residues.

This clonotype occurred many times. The chain uses TRBV20-1 and TRBJ2-3; D is ambiguous. Germline V gene data show CDR1 as DFQATT and CDR2 as SNEGSKA (reference sequence). V lost 4 bases and J 2 bases, leaving 7 bases between the germline ends. The CDR3 is 12 residues long. The CDR3 region is CSATGPTDTQYF. The CDR3 nucleotides read TGCAGTGCTACTGGGCCCACAGATACGCAGTATTTT.

There are a few counts of this clonotype. The chain carries TRBV12-3 or TRBV12-4 and TRBJ2-7; 7 bases map to TRBD1. V dropped 0 bases and J dropped 2; count of bases not matched to a gene: 7. The CDR3 is 16 residues long. CDR3 residues: CASSLAMVTGAYEQYF. CDR3 in DNA: TGTGCCAGCAGTTTAGCGATGGTCACAGGGGCCTACGAGCAGTACTTC.

At least ten counts were recorded for this clonotype. One end of the junction does not line up with germline, which may come from a read error. The rearrangement uses TRBV6-1 and TRBJ2-3; tentatively, D is TRBD2 (6 bases). This CDR3 is built from 17 residues. Germline CDR1 and CDR2: MNHNS and SASEGT. The CDR3 sequence: CATSVWRGGSSTDTQYF. The CDR3 bases are TGTGCCACCAGTGTTTGGAGGGGAGGCTCTAGCACAGATACGCAGTATTTT.

The table lists this clonotype with many counts. This chain links TRBV12-5 with TRBJ2-4; unclear D gene. Germline CDR1 is LGHNT and CDR2 is FRNRAP. CDR3 length: 15 amino acids. V shed 9 bases and J shed 2 bases, with 17 bases lying between them. The CDR3 region is CASREPWLSKNIQYF. The CDR3 coding sequence is TGTGCTAGCCGCGAACCCTGGTTATCCAAAAACATTCAGTACTTC.

There are a few counts of this clonotype. The chain joins TRBV6-6 to TRBJ1-4; no definite D call. The V gene's germline CDR1 is MNHNY and CDR2 SVGAGI (reference sequence). V was cut by 3 bases and J by 4 bases, with 9 bases left in between. The length of the CDR3 is 14 residues. This CDR3 reads CASSYRRDNEKLFF. The CDR3 coding sequence is TGTGCCAGCAGTTATCGGCGGGATAATGAAAAACTGTTTTTT.

This clonotype was seen more than once but under ten times. The J gene is TRBJ1-1, the V gene TRBV6-2 or TRBV6-3; D call uncertain. The CDR3 sequence is 13 residues long. From germline, CDR1 is MNHEY and CDR2 SVGEGT. Trimming shortened V by 6 bases and J by 4 bases, and 12 bases separated the two germline ends. In DNA, the CDR3 is TGTGCCAGCAGCCCCCCCCGGGGCACTGAAGCTTTCTTT. Residues: CASSPPRGTEAFF.

The chain is built from TRBV6-6 and TRBJ1-2, with 9 bases that match TRBD1. The CDR3 consists of 16 residues. The germline CDR1 and CDR2 sequences are MNHNY and SVGAGI (reference sequence). V shed 5 bases and J 0 bases; nucleotides not matched to a gene: 7. The CDR3 nucleotides are TGTGCCAGCAGTCGCGGACAGGGGTCATCTAACTATGGCTACACCTTC. It encodes CASSRGQGSSNYGYTF.

This clonotype was observed a handful of times. The CDR3 loop is CASSFPSGDQETQYF. CDR3 in DNA: TGCGCCAGCAGCTTTCCTAGCGGGGACCAAGAGACCCAGTACTTC. The chain carries TRBV5-1 and TRBJ2-5; 9 bases are a match to TRBD2. Germline CDR1 SGHRS, CDR2 YFSETQ. V gave up 2 bases and J gave up 0 bases; unmatched junction bases: 2. The CDR3 covers 15 residues.

The chain has TRBV4-1 and TRBJ2-1; 9 nucleotides line up with TRBD2. CDR1 is MGHRA and CDR2 is YSYEKL in the germline V gene. The length of the CDR3 is 15 residues. V lost 4 bases, J lost 4 bases, and 5 bases stayed unmatched. The CDR3 DNA is TGCGCCAGCAGCCTTAGCGGGGGTGGATACAATGAGCAGTTCTTC. This gives the protein CASSLSGGGYNEQFF.

This clonotype was seen a handful of times. The chain combines TRBV6-1 with TRBJ2-7; D remains unclear. V was shortened by 2 bases and J by 0 bases, with 11 bases between the two germline ends. This CDR3 spans 15 amino acids. From germline, CDR1 is MNHNS and CDR2 SASEGT. The CDR3 DNA is TGTGCCAGCAGTGAATTTCACTCCTACTCCTACGAGCAGTACTTC. Encoded protein: CASSEFHSYSYEQYF.

The chain employs TRBV6-5 and TRBJ1-2; possibly TRBD1 for D (6 bases). Germline CDR1 is MNHEY and CDR2 is SVGAGI. V was cut by 2 bases and J by 3 bases, with 10 bases left in between. The CDR3 extends over 14 amino acids. The CDR3 protein is CASSYGEGDYGYTF. DNA for the CDR3: TGTGCCAGCAGTTACGGGGAGGGGGACTATGGCTACACCTTC.

This clonotype was observed a few times. CDR3 sequence: CASSPSPGGNTIYF. CDR3 bases: TGTGCCAGCAGTCCCTCCCCAGGGGGGAACACCATATATTTT. The rearrangement joins TRBV6-6 to TRBJ1-3, with 7 bases matching TRBD1. Germline V lookup: CDR1 MNHNY, CDR2 SVGAGI (reference sequence). This CDR3 region has 14 residues. V shed 5 bases, J shed 7 bases, and the junction held 8 bases outside the gene matches.

This clonotype was recorded at least ten times. The V and J genes are TRBV30 and TRBJ2-1, with 9 positions matching TRBD2. Germline lookup yields CDR1 GTSNPN and CDR2 SVGIG (reference sequence). This CDR3 has 12 residues. The V and J ends lost 4 bases and 7 bases, in that order; junction bases with no gene match: 2. In nucleotides, the CDR3 is TGTGCCTGGACCGCGGGGGGGAATGAGCAGTTCTTC. It is translated as CAWTAGGNEQFF.

V is TRBV11-2 and J is TRBJ2-5; 10 bases line up with TRBD2. This CDR3 has 15 residues. CDR1 and CDR2 (germline): SGHAT, FQNNGV. V gave up 1 base and J gave up 1 base; unmatched junction bases: 0. CDR3 sequence reads: CASSLGTSGQETQYF. Written as DNA, the CDR3 is TGTGCCAGCAGCTTAGGGACTAGCGGCCAAGAGACCCAGTACTTC.

This clonotype has more than one count but fewer than ten. J is TRBJ2-3 and V is TRBV14, with a tentative D call TRBD2 (5 bases). CDR3 length: 14 amino acids. Germline V lookup: CDR1 SGHDN, CDR2 FVKESK. V was clipped by 7 bases and J by 0 bases, with 11 bases between them. This chain's CDR3 is CASKSGVSTDTQYF. Written as DNA, the CDR3 is TGTGCCAGCAAGAGCGGAGTTAGCACAGATACGCAGTATTTT. Variable domain in full (rest from reference TRBV14 and TRBJ2-3): EAGVTQFPSHSVIEKGQTVTLRCDPISGHDNLYWYRRVMGKEIKFLLHFVKESKQDESGMPNNRFLAERTGGTYSTLKVQPAELEDSGVYFCASKSGVSTDTQYFGPGTRLTVL.

This clonotype came up once. The genes are TRBV20-1 and TRBJ2-1; D might be TRBD1 (6 bases). Trimming cost V 1 base and J 1 base, with 14 bases left between them. This CDR3 is built from 16 residues. CDR1 is DFQATT, CDR2 SNEGSKA, per germline (reference sequence). The CDR3, as DNA: TGCAGTGCTAGAGTTTTACAGGGACGATCCTACAATGAGCAGTTCTTC. Translating gives CSARVLQGRSYNEQFF.

This clonotype was counted many times. The chain has TRBV7-9 and TRBJ2-5; no reliable D call. Trimming left V 6 bases short and J 1 base short, with 9 bases between. The germline V gene encodes CDR1 SEHNR and CDR2 FQNEAQ (reference sequence). This CDR3 has 13 residues. The CDR3 coding sequence is TGTGCCAGCAGTGCTAGACTCCAAGAGACCCAGTACTTC. Translating it yields CASSARLQETQYF. Variable domain in full (rest from reference TRBV7-9 and TRBJ2-5): DTGVSQNPRHKITKRGQNVTFRCDPISEHNRLYWYRQTLGQGPEFLTYFQNEAQLEKSRLLSDRFSAERPKGSFSTLEIQRTEQGDSAMYLCASSARLQETQYFGPGTRLLVL.

This clonotype was observed many times. This chain joins TRBV5-1 and TRBJ2-7; D not resolved. CDR3 length equals 12 residues. V was pared by 0 bases and J by 9 bases, with 10 bases between. The germline CDR1 and CDR2 sequences are SGHRS and YFSETQ. The CDR3 loop is CASSLGQSAQYF. The CDR3 DNA reads as TGCGCCAGCAGCTTGGGGCAGTCGGCGCAGTACTTC.

This clonotype was seen only a few times. The chain recombines TRBV7-8 with TRBJ2-1; 9 bases fit TRBD2. Germline-derived CDR1 and CDR2 are SGHVS and FQNEAQ. J lost 8 bases, V lost 1 base, and 9 bases had no gene match. There are 16 residues in the CDR3. The CDR3 DNA reads TGTGCCAGCAGCTTAGGGTTGGGACTAGCACTCCATGAGCAGTTCTTC. This translates into CASSLGLGLALHEQFF.

This clonotype was seen ten or more times. The rearrangement links TRBV29-1 to TRBJ2-1; 8 nucleotides agree with TRBD2. Germline V gene lookup returns CDR1 SQVTM and CDR2 ANQGSEA. With V trimmed by 7 bases and J by 10 bases, 9 bases remained unmatched. The CDR3 length is 12 residues. CDR3 loop: CSGGLAGFEQFF. CDR3 nucleotide sequence: TGCAGCGGGGGCTTAGCGGGGTTCGAGCAGTTCTTC.

This clonotype has a count of ten or more. The rearrangement joins TRBV15 to TRBJ2-5; the D is unclear. Per germline, CDR1 LNHNV and CDR2 YYDKDF (reference sequence). The V and J ends lost 3 bases and 0 bases respectively, with 2 bases between them. The CDR3 has 12 amino acids. The CDR3, as DNA: TGTGCCACCAGCAGGGACCAAGAGACCCAGTACTTC. It is translated as CATSRDQETQYF.